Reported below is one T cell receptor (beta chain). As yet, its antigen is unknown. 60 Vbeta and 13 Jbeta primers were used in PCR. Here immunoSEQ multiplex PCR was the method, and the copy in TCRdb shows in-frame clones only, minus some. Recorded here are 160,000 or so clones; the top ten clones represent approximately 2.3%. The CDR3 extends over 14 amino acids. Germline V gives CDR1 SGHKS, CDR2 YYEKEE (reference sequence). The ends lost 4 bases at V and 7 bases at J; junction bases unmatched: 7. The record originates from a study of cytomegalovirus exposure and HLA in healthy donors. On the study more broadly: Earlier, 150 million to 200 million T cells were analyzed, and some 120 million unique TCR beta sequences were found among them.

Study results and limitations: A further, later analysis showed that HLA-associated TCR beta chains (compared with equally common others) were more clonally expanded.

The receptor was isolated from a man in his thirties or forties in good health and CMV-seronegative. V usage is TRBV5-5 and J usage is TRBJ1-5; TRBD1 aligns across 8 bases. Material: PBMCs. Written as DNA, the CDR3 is TGTGCCAGCAGCACCGACAGGGGTGTGCAGCCCCAGCATTTT. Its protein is CASSTDRGVQPQHF.